This TCR beta chain stems from a study of blood T cell repertoires in COVID-19. Background on the study: T cells, B-cell-depleted T cells, or PBMCs provided the cDNA or gDNA that served as material.

Sequencing was performed with immunoSEQ multiplex PCR; in TCRdb, only in-frame clones are kept and a portion is missing. The sample gives approximately 300,000 clones, about 90% of which show up once; 2.2% is in the top ten. J lost 5 bases, V lost 5 bases, and 17 bases had no gene match. Germline values: CDR1 SQVTM, CDR2 ANQGSEA. CDR3 length equals 17 residues. The TCR was taken from a woman in her forties or fifties who had recovered from COVID-19. The chain combines TRBV29-1 with TRBJ2-5; 10 nucleotides match TRBD1. Sample: peripheral blood. CDR3: CSVIVAPGQGSGETQYF. CDR3 DNA: TGCAGCGTTATCGTAGCCCCGGGACAGGGGAGTGGGGAGACCCAGTACTTC.